Following are 16 T cell receptor beta chains from one sample sequenced in a study of cytomegalovirus exposure and HLA in healthy donors. The PCR was carried out with 60 Vbeta primers and 13 Jbeta primers. The table came from immunoSEQ multiplex PCR; TCRdb's copy has only in-frame clones and leaves some out. This sample yields 200,000 to 250,000 clones, of which around 80% are seen a single time; less than 0.6% belongs to the top ten. The sequenced material came from PBMCs. The origin of the receptors is a boy aged 5-17 years in good health and CMV-seronegative.

The V gene is TRBV7-2, the J gene TRBJ1-3; 9 nucleotides match TRBD1. Germline-derived CDR1 and CDR2 are SGHTA and FQGNSA. Trimming took 5 bases from V and 7 from J; bases not matched to a gene: 3. The CDR3 sequence is 13 residues long. This CDR3 reads CASSRDRANTIYF. CDR3 nucleotide sequence: TGTGCCAGCAGCCGGGACAGGGCGAACACCATATATTTT.

This sequence joins TRBV2 and TRBJ2-2, with 10 bases lining up with TRBD2. V was clipped by 2 bases and J by 6 bases; unmatched bases: 6. Germline-derived CDR1 and CDR2 are SNHLY and FYNNEI. There are 16 residues in the CDR3. CDR3 region: CASSERSSGGAGELFF. CDR3 DNA sequence: TGTGCCAGCAGTGAAAGGTCTAGCGGGGGTGCCGGGGAGCTGTTTTTT. The full variable domain, with the rest looked up from reference TRBV2 and TRBJ2-2, is EPEVTQTPSHQVTQMGQEVILRCVPISNHLYFYWYRQILGQKVEFLVSFYNNEISEKSEIFDDQFSVERPDGSNFTLKIRSTKLEDSAMYFCASSERSSGGAGELFFGEGSRLTVL.

The chain carries TRBV19 and TRBJ2-5; TRBD1 matches at 9 bases. The CDR3 totals 15 residues. Germline CDR1 and CDR2: LNHDA and SQIVND (reference sequence). V lost 1 base and J lost 5; bases outside the gene matches: 5. This chain's CDR3 is CASSIGRDRVETQYF. CDR3 DNA sequence: TGTGCCAGTAGTATAGGTCGGGACAGGGTGGAGACCCAGTACTTC.

This sequence joins TRBV19 and TRBJ1-3; TRBD1 matches 9 bases. The CDR3 runs to 16 residues. V lost 5 bases to trimming and J lost 4 bases; unmatched junction nucleotides: 9. The germline gives CDR1 LNHDA, CDR2 SQIVND (reference sequence). CDR3 sequence: CASSPRQGVAGNTIYF. For the CDR3, the DNA is TGTGCCAGTAGTCCGCGACAGGGGGTGGCCGGAAACACCATATATTTT. Together with reference TRBV19 and TRBJ1-3, the CDR3 gives the full variable domain: DGGITQSPKYLFRKEGQNVTLSCEQNLNHDAMYWYRQDPGQGLRLIYYSQIVNDFQKGDIAEGYSVSREKKESFPLTVTSAQKNPTAFYLCASSPRQGVAGNTIYFGEGSWLTVV.

The J gene is TRBJ1-3, the V gene TRBV6-6; D not resolved. V lost 11 bases and J lost 0, with 11 bases in between. The CDR3 has 13 amino acids. From germline, CDR1 is MNHNY and CDR2 SVGAGI (reference sequence). The CDR3 DNA sequence: TGTGCCTCCCAGTCCATCTCTGGAAACACCATATATTTT. The encoded protein is CASQSISGNTIYF.

This chain connects TRBV9 to TRBJ2-3, with D possibly being TRBD2 (7 bases). Trimming removed 2 bases from V and 6 bases from J, with 19 bases in between. The CDR3 is 16 amino acids. Germline V gene data show CDR1 as SGDLS and CDR2 as YYNGEE. CDR3 nucleotide sequence: TGTGCCAGCAGCGTGGGAGGGGGGGCAGGCTTCGATACGCAGTATTTT. Translated: CASSVGGGAGFDTQYF.

The chain joins TRBV4-1 to TRBJ2-5; 13 positions agree with TRBD2. The V gene's germline CDR1 is MGHRA and CDR2 YSYEKL. This CDR3 contains 19 residues. With V trimmed by 3 bases and J by 0 bases, 10 bases remained unmatched. The CDR3 DNA reads TGCGCCAGCAGCCAGGAAGAAATAGGACTAGCGGGGGACCAAGAGACCCAGTACTTC. It translates to CASSQEEIGLAGDQETQYF.

There are a few counts of this clone. The chain joins TRBV7-9 to TRBJ2-1, with 7 bases lining up with TRBD2. Germline assignment: CDR1 SEHNR and CDR2 FQNEAQ (reference sequence). The CDR3 loop spans 15 amino acids. Trimming cost V 4 bases and J 1 base; bases outside gene matches: 4. DNA of the CDR3: TGTGCCAGCAGCTGGGGGGGTTTATCCTACAATGAGCAGTTCTTC. Translation: CASSWGGLSYNEQFF.

CDR3 coding DNA: TGTGCCAGCAAGGCGGGACCCTACGAGCAGTACTTC. It specifies CASKAGPYEQYF. The rearrangement joins TRBV28 to TRBJ2-7; D perhaps matches TRBD2 (6 bases). With 7 bases removed from V and 2 bases from J, the gap between germline ends came to 9 bases. CDR1 is MDHEN and CDR2 is SYDVKM in the germline V gene. This CDR3 has 12 amino acids.

The V call is TRBV6-5, the J call TRBJ1-2; TRBD1 agrees at 7 bases. Germline lookup yields CDR1 MNHEY and CDR2 SVGAGI. V trimming: 6 bases; J trimming: 4 bases; junction bases outside the gene matches: 8. The CDR3 runs to 14 residues. Here the CDR3 reads CASSKPGQPYGYTF. The CDR3 region has the DNA TGTGCCAGCAGCAAGCCGGGACAGCCCTATGGCTACACCTTC.

This chain links TRBV5-1 with TRBJ1-2; TRBD1 agrees at 10 bases. The V gene's germline CDR1 is SGHRS and CDR2 YFSETQ. The CDR3 sequence is 14 residues long. The trim removed 6 bases at V and 8 bases at J, leaving 10 bases unmatched. The CDR3 DNA follows: TGCGCCAGCACCTTCTCGGGGACAGGGGTCGGCTACACCTTC. Amino acid sequence: CASTFSGTGVGYTF. Full variable domain (rest looked up from reference TRBV5-1 and TRBJ1-2): KAGVTQTPRYLIKTRGQQVTLSCSPISGHRSVSWYQQTPGQGLQFLFEYFSETQRNKGNFPGRFSGRQFSNSRSEMNVSTLELGDSALYLCASTFSGTGVGYTFGSGTRLTVV.

This sequence joins TRBV5-1 and TRBJ2-2, with 7 bases matching TRBD1. V was clipped by 4 bases and J by 8 bases; unmatched bases: 5. Germline CDR1 reads SGHRS; CDR2 reads YFSETQ. This CDR3 region has 13 residues. In nucleotides, the CDR3 is TGCGCCAGCAGCGTCGACAGGGATGGGGAGCTGTTTTTT. It specifies CASSVDRDGELFF.

This clone was seen a single time. V usage is TRBV30 and J usage is TRBJ1-1, with 12 bases aligning to TRBD1. CDR1 is GTSNPN, CDR2 SVGIG, per germline (reference sequence). V shed 2 bases and J 5 bases; nucleotides not matched to a gene: 9. There are 16 residues in the CDR3. The CDR3 spells CAWSRGTGGYGTEAFF. The CDR3 bases are TGTGCCTGGAGTAGGGGGACAGGGGGCTATGGAACTGAAGCTTTCTTT.

The V gene is TRBV30, the J gene TRBJ2-1, with a tentative D call TRBD1 (5 bases). Germline CDR1 is GTSNPN and CDR2 is SVGIG (reference sequence). There are 13 residues in the CDR3. V was clipped by 1 base and J by 4 bases, with 8 bases between them. CDR3 DNA: TGTGCCTGGAGTGGACAGATGTACAATGAGCAGTTCTTC. This translates into CAWSGQMYNEQFF.

The chain joins TRBV6-1 to TRBJ2-7; 11 positions match TRBD2. Germline V gene lookup returns CDR1 MNHNS and CDR2 SASEGT. The CDR3 totals 14 residues. V gave up 6 bases and J gave up 3 bases; unmatched junction bases: 4. The CDR3 nucleotides read TGTGCCAGCAGCTCCGGGACTAGCGGCTACGAGCAGTACTTC. The encoded protein is CASSSGTSGYEQYF.

The chain combines TRBV11-3 with TRBJ2-1; 10 bases line up with TRBD2. V trimming: 5 bases; J trimming: 3 bases; junction bases outside the gene matches: 4. The CDR3 runs to 15 residues. The germline CDR1 and CDR2 sequences are SGHNT and YENEEA. Here the CDR3 reads CASSRTSGDYNEQFF. CDR3 nucleotides: TGTGCCAGCAGCCGAACTAGCGGGGACTACAATGAGCAGTTCTTC.